A single sample is the source of the 20 T cell receptor beta chains below, sequenced in a study of tumor-infiltrating lymphocytes in primary liver carcinoma. Unsorted whole blood supplied the RNA, and germline DNA was extracted too. A primer matching the constant region was used to make TCR beta cDNA from approximately 520 ng of total RNA. Each TCR beta library was derived from three nested multiplex PCR rounds that employed slightly modified ARM-PCR. A C-beta reverse primer was combined with TRBV1-TRBV30 forward primers in the first two PCR rounds, and each round had around 11 cycles. Via MiXCR, TCRdb re-called the multiplex PCR reads, giving one row per CDR3 protein. The sample yields about 180,000 distinct CDR3 sequences, over 50% seen once. Sequencing was performed on peripheral blood. The receptors shown here come from a man in his forties with primary liver carcinoma and hepatitis B virus infection.

About this clonotype: This may stem from a read error, because a much larger clone lies one nucleotide away. This rearrangement joins TRBV29-1 to TRBJ1-2; no firm D call. The CDR3 has 12 amino acids. Germline CDR1 is SQVTM and CDR2 is ANQGSEA. In DNA form, the CDR3 reads TGCAGCGTTGAAGAGGAGGACTATGACTACACCTTC. Protein product: CSVEEEDYDYTF.

The J gene is TRBJ1-4, the V gene TRBV6-5; 9 positions agree with TRBD1. Germline V lookup: CDR1 MNHEY, CDR2 SVGAGI. CDR3 length: 14 residues. J lost 7 bases, V lost 6 bases, and 6 bases had no gene match. CDR3 bases: TGTGCCAGCAGGCGGGACAGGGCTTTTGAAAAACTGTTTTTT. It translates to CASRRDRAFEKLFF.

The sample holds one count of this clonotype. This rearrangement joins TRBV11-2 to TRBJ2-2, with D maybe TRBD2 (5 bases). CDR1 is SGHAT, CDR2 FQNNGV, per germline. CDR3 length: 15 residues. With 1 base removed from V and 4 bases from J, the gap between germline ends came to 10 bases. CDR3 nucleotides: TGTGCCAGCAGCTTAGGGGTTGAGGGCACCGGGGAGCTGTTTTTT. Protein sequence: CASSLGVEGTGELFF.

Concerning this clonotype itself: The junction differs from germline at one of its ends, possibly a read error. The chain links TRBV11-2 to TRBJ2-4, with D possibly being TRBD2 (5 bases). There are 15 residues in the CDR3. In germline, CDR1 is SGHAT, CDR2 FQNNGV. CDR3 sequence: CVSSLEGLAKNIQYF. The DNA for the CDR3 is TGTGTCAGCAGCTTAGAAGGACTAGCCAAAAACATTCAGTACTTC.

The CDR3 DNA follows: TGTGCCAGCAGGAACAGGGGAGGGACCGGGGAGCTGTTTTTT. This codes for CASRNRGGTGELFF. The chain uses TRBV6-2 or TRBV6-3 and TRBJ2-2; either TRBD1 or TRBD2 may supply D (7 bases each). The ends were cut back, 6 bases at V and 5 bases at J, with 13 bases in the middle. This CDR3 is built from 14 residues. Germline V gives CDR1 MNHEY, CDR2 SVGEGT.

Remarks on this clonotype: An end of the junction differs from the germline gene, which may be a read error. This sequence joins TRBV11-2 and TRBJ2-3; D is possibly TRBD2 (5 bases). Looked up from germline, CDR1 is SGHAT and CDR2 is FQNNGV. This CDR3 has 16 residues. For the CDR3, the DNA is TGTGCCAGTAGCTTAGCGTCGGATTCTAGCACAGATACGCAGTATTTT. Amino acids: CASSLASDSSTDTQYF.

As concerns this clonotype: Lacking the conserved final phenylalanine or tryptophan, this CDR3 likely reflects a read error. The V call is TRBV6-1, the J call TRBJ2-7, with 7 bases fitting TRBD2. V shed 3 bases and J 1 base; nucleotides not matched to a gene: 0. The CDR3 consists of 13 residues. Germline CDR1 is MNHNS and CDR2 is SASEGT. CDR3 nucleotide sequence: TGTGCCAGCAGTGAGCGGGGGTCCTACGAGCAGTACCTT. It yields the protein CASSERGSYEQYL.

Notes on this clonotype: Germline is not matched at one junction end, which may reflect a read error. V gene TRBV29-1 combines with J gene TRBJ2-2, with D possibly being TRBD2 (5 bases). Germline V gene data show CDR1 as SQVTM and CDR2 as ANQGSEA. The CDR3 consists of 15 residues. The CDR3 nucleotides read TGCAGCGTTGAGGACGCCGCGAGAGCCCCCGGGAAGCTGTTTTTT. Translating it yields CSVEDAARAPGKLFF.

This clonotype was picked up one time. The chain employs TRBV29-1 and TRBJ1-2; TRBD1 matches at 8 bases. The V segment lost 4 bases and the J segment 6 bases; nucleotides outside the gene matches: 13. CDR1 and CDR2 from the germline V gene are SQVTM and ANQGSEA. The length of the CDR3 is 15 residues. The CDR3 is CSVVIQGATIDGYTF. In DNA, the CDR3 is TGCAGCGTTGTCATTCAGGGGGCGACGATAGATGGCTACACCTTC.

This clonotype came up a few times. J is TRBJ2-3 and V is TRBV6-5; TRBD2 aligns across 11 bases. The J segment lost 2 bases and the V segment lost 5 bases, leaving 3 bases of the junction unmatched. The CDR3 is 15 residues long. Germline V gene sequence: CDR1 MNHEY, CDR2 SVGAGI. The CDR3 spells CASSQGLAATDTQYF. CDR3 nucleotide sequence: TGTGCCAGCAGTCAGGGACTAGCGGCCACAGATACGCAGTATTTT.

This chain joins TRBV11-2 and TRBJ2-7; 9 nucleotides align to TRBD2. This CDR3 contains 16 residues. J lost 3 bases, V lost 5 bases, and 11 bases had no gene match. The germline CDR1 and CDR2 sequences are SGHAT and FQNNGV. The CDR3 reads CASSQHSGTSNYEQYF. The CDR3 coding sequence is TGTGCCAGCAGCCAACATTCGGGGACTAGCAACTACGAGCAGTACTTC.

Turning to this clonotype: A read error is likely, as this CDR3 ends without the conserved phenylalanine or tryptophan. The rearrangement links TRBV11-2 to TRBJ2-7, with D possibly being TRBD1 (6 bases). Per the germline V gene, CDR1 is SGHAT and CDR2 is FQNNGV. This CDR3 has 12 residues. V dropped 9 bases and J dropped 6 bases, with 15 bases sitting between them. In DNA, the CDR3 is TGTGCCAGTAGCCCGTGGGGGCCCGAGCAGTACTTA. Translation gives CASSPWGPEQYL.

This clonotype was observed many times. The chain joins TRBV11-2 to TRBJ2-1, with 13 positions matching TRBD2. The J segment lost 12 bases and the V segment lost 3 bases, leaving 20 bases of the junction unmatched. CDR1 and CDR2 (germline): SGHAT, FQNNGV. The CDR3 has 19 residues. CDR3 sequence reads: CASSLTRLAGGRARVGQFF. In nucleotides, the CDR3 is TGTGCCAGCAGCTTGACCCGACTAGCGGGAGGCCGAGCCCGCGTTGGGCAGTTCTTC. Supplemented by reference TRBV11-2 and TRBJ2-1, the full variable domain reads EAGVAQSPRYKIIEKRQSVAFWCNPISGHATLYWYQQILGQGPKLLIQFQNNGVVDDSQLPKDRFSAERLKGVDSTLKIQPAKLEDSAVYLCASSLTRLAGGRARVGQFFGPGTRLTVL.

About this clonotype: Since the CDR3 does not end with the conserved phenylalanine or tryptophan, this likely comes from a read error. The CDR3 nucleotides read TGTGCCAGCAGCGCAGCTACTTTTCTCTACGAGCAGTACTCT. Residues: CASSAATFLYEQYS. This rearrangement joins TRBV11-2 to TRBJ2-7; D gene unclear. The CDR3 sequence is 14 residues long. Germline-derived CDR1 and CDR2 are SGHAT and FQNNGV. With 5 bases removed from V and 3 bases from J, the gap between germline ends came to 14 bases.

On this clonotype itself: A read error may explain this, as a much larger clone is one base away. The chain is built from TRBV4-1 and TRBJ1-5; TRBD1 is a possible D gene (5 bases). From germline, CDR1 is MGHRA and CDR2 YSYEKL. CDR3 size: 15 residues. The CDR3 loop is CASSQQGGGNQPKHF. The CDR3 region has the DNA TGCGCCAGCAGCCAGCAGGGAGGTGGCAATCAGCCCAAGCATTTT.

This clonotype was counted between two and nine times. A much larger clone sits a single nucleotide away, making a read error possible. The rearrangement uses TRBV11-2 and TRBJ2-1; the match to TRBD2 covers 9 bases. Germline V gene data show CDR1 as SGHAT and CDR2 as FQNNGV. V trimming: 1 base; J trimming: 7 bases; junction bases outside the gene matches: 5. The CDR3 is 15 amino acids. CDR3 in amino acids: CASSLGVSGSNEQFF. CDR3 nucleotides: TGTGCCAGCAGCTTAGGGGTTAGCGGGAGTAATGAGCAGTTCTTC.

This clonotype was found many times. The chain joins TRBV4-2 to TRBJ2-1; TRBD2 is a possible D gene (7 bases). Trimming shortened V by 0 bases and J by 9 bases, and 15 bases separated the two germline ends. The CDR3 consists of 15 residues. CDR1 and CDR2 from the germline V gene are LGHNA and YNFKEQ. The CDR3 is CASSQDLGGGGEQFF. CDR3 in DNA: TGTGCCAGCAGCCAAGACTTAGGGGGGGGCGGTGAGCAGTTCTTC.

In this sample, this clonotype turned up many times. V gene TRBV29-1 combines with J gene TRBJ2-7, with 9 bases that match TRBD1. The J segment lost 4 bases and the V segment lost 6 bases, leaving 7 bases of the junction unmatched. CDR3 size: 13 residues. Germline CDR1 and CDR2: SQVTM and ANQGSEA. The CDR3 spells CSVGPGQGYEQYF. The CDR3 DNA reads TGCAGCGTAGGCCCGGGACAGGGTTACGAGCAGTACTTC.

About this clonotype: The junction does not match germline at one end; this may be a read error. The J gene is TRBJ2-7, the V gene TRBV29-1; D remains ambiguous. The CDR3 spans 13 residues. The germline V gene encodes CDR1 SQVTM and CDR2 ANQGSEA. CDR3 sequence reads: CSVVRSSFYDQYF. DNA of the CDR3: TGCAGCGTTGTGAGGAGTAGCTTCTACGACCAGTACTTC.

This clonotype was seen only a few times. The chain has TRBV6-2 or TRBV6-3 and TRBJ1-6; 8 bases map to TRBD1. The CDR3 runs to 14 residues. In germline, CDR1 is MNHEY, CDR2 SVGEGT. Germline trimming cut 1 base from V and 9 bases from J; bases unmatched to any gene: 2. For the CDR3, the DNA is TGTGCCAGCAGTTACTTGGGACAGGCTTCACCCCTCCACTTT. Translated: CASSYLGQASPLHF.